These 13 T cell receptor beta chains were all obtained from the same sample, sequenced in a study of cytomegalovirus exposure and HLA in healthy donors. PCR involved 60 Vbeta and 13 Jbeta primers. Sequencing was performed with immunoSEQ multiplex PCR; in TCRdb, only in-frame clones are kept and a portion is missing. Seen here are under 200,000 clones, 65% to 90% observed once, and the top ten hold about 2%. The specimen sequenced was PBMCs. These receptor sequences come from a human donor in good health.

The chain is built from TRBV7-2 and TRBJ2-1; the match to TRBD1 covers 9 bases. Germline V lookup: CDR1 SGHTA, CDR2 FQGNSA. The CDR3 covers 15 residues. With 6 bases clipped from V and 2 bases from J, the junction kept 5 bases outside the gene matches. CDR3 in DNA: TGTGCCAGCAGTCAACAGGGGGCGGCCTACAATGAGCAGTTCTTC. This codes for CASSQQGAAYNEQFF.

The gene calls are TRBV9 and TRBJ2-2; D might be TRBD1 (6 bases). The CDR3 length is 16 residues. CDR1 and CDR2 (germline): SGDLS, YYNGEE. The germline V and J ends were trimmed by 4 bases and 6 bases, with 19 bases remaining between them. The CDR3 nucleotides are TGTGCCAGCAGCAAGTTGGGGGCGAGGGGTGCCGGGGAGCTGTTTTTT. As protein: CASSKLGARGAGELFF.

This clone was found once. The chain is built from TRBV27 and TRBJ1-6; TRBD1 aligns across 7 bases. Trimming at V came to 5 bases and at J to 2 bases, leaving 12 bases not matched to a gene. This CDR3 spans 18 amino acids. In germline, CDR1 is MNHEY, CDR2 SMNVEV (reference sequence). CDR3 sequence: CASSPLSTGFPYNSPLHF. The DNA for the CDR3 is TGTGCCAGCAGTCCCCTCTCGACAGGGTTTCCCTATAATTCACCCCTCCACTTT.

This clone was found a few times. The rearrangement joins TRBV5-4 to TRBJ1-1; 11 bases agree with TRBD1. The J segment lost 5 bases and the V segment lost 4 bases, leaving 10 bases of the junction unmatched. CDR3 length: 16 residues. Per the germline V gene, CDR1 is SGHNT and CDR2 is YYREEE (reference sequence). For the CDR3, the DNA is TGTGCCAGCAGCACAGCACCGGGACAGGGGGGGACTGAAGCTTTCTTT. It is translated as CASSTAPGQGGTEAFF.

The chain combines TRBV7-7 with TRBJ2-7; D unresolved. From germline, CDR1 is SSHAT and CDR2 FNYEAQ (reference sequence). This CDR3 has 13 residues. The germline V and J ends were trimmed by 3 bases and 3 bases, with 9 bases remaining between them. CDR3 sequence: CASSFTRGYEQYF. The DNA of the CDR3 is TGTGCCAGCAGCTTTACAAGAGGCTACGAGCAGTACTTC.

This rearrangement joins TRBV9 to TRBJ1-1; no firm D call. CDR3 length: 15 residues. Germline V CDR1 and CDR2: SGDLS, YYNGEE. Trimming removed 0 bases at V and 4 bases at J, with 13 bases between. CDR3 loop: CASSVEVGVGTEAFF. CDR3 DNA: TGTGCCAGCAGCGTAGAGGTCGGGGTCGGCACTGAAGCTTTCTTT.

This chain connects TRBV7-2 to TRBJ1-1; no reliable D call. CDR1 and CDR2 from the germline V gene are SGHTA and FQGNSA. V lost 5 bases to trimming and J lost 0 bases, with 7 bases between them. The length of the CDR3 is 13 residues. CDR3 in DNA: TGTGCCAGCAGCCAATACATGAACACTGAAGCTTTCTTT. This encodes CASSQYMNTEAFF. The variable domain in full, completed from reference TRBV7-2 and TRBJ1-1, reads GAGVSQSPSNKVTEKGKDVELRCDPISGHTALYWYRQSLGQGLEFLIYFQGNSAPDKSGLPSDRFSAERTGGSVSTLTIQRTQQEDSAVYLCASSQYMNTEAFFGQGTRLTVV.

The chain has TRBV15 and TRBJ2-3, with 8 bases lining up with TRBD1. Germline values: CDR1 LNHNV, CDR2 YYDKDF (reference sequence). The junction had 16 bases not matched to a gene; V was cut back by 5 bases and J by 15 bases. The length of the CDR3 is 14 residues. This chain's CDR3 is CATSLFTGTGGFYF. CDR3 DNA: TGTGCCACCAGCTTATTTACCGGGACAGGAGGATTTTATTTT. Complete variable domain (other parts from reference TRBV15 and TRBJ2-3): DAMVIQNPRYQVTQFGKPVTLSCSQTLNHNVMYWYQQKSSQAPKLLFHYYDKDFNNEADTPDNFQSRRPNTSFCFLDIRSPGLGDTAMYLCATSLFTGTGGFYFGPGTRLTVL.

Only a few counts were recorded for this clone. The CDR3 nucleotides read TGTGCCAGTTTTCGGACAGGCGGCTACGAGCAGTACTTC. It yields the protein CASFRTGGYEQYF. This chain links TRBV6-6 with TRBJ2-7, with 7 bases lining up with TRBD1. Trimming removed 9 bases from V and 3 bases from J; junction bases left unmatched: 8. The CDR3 is 13 residues long. Germline CDR1 and CDR2: MNHNY and SVGAGI (reference sequence).

This clone has a handful of counts. The rearrangement uses TRBV5-6 and TRBJ2-7; maybe TRBD1 (5 bases). V was trimmed by 0 bases and J by 0 bases, leaving 16 bases between them. This CDR3 contains 17 residues. Germline values: CDR1 SGHDT, CDR2 YYEEEE. CDR3 nucleotide sequence: TGTGCCAGCAGCTTGGAAGGGGCAGGGTTCCCCTCCTACGAGCAGTACTTC. Translated, it gives CASSLEGAGFPSYEQYF.

As for this clone: Germline is not matched at one junction end, which may reflect a read error. This chain connects TRBV7-2 to TRBJ2-3; 9 nucleotides match TRBD2. The CDR3 extends over 15 amino acids. Germline CDR1 and CDR2: SGHTA and FQGNSA. DNA for the CDR3: TGTGCCAACAGCTTCGCATCTAGCGGGGTTGATACGCAGTATTTT. Protein: CANSFASSGVDTQYF.

V and J are TRBV7-6 and TRBJ2-7; D gene ambiguous. Germline CDR1 reads SGHVS; CDR2 reads FNYEAQ. The CDR3 extends over 15 amino acids. With 2 bases removed from V and 3 bases from J, the gap between germline ends came to 14 bases. Here the CDR3 reads CASSLSTASHYEQYF. CDR3 nucleotides: TGTGCCAGCAGCTTAAGCACAGCATCCCACTACGAGCAGTACTTC.

This clone was counted once. This same CDR3 is encoded by further DNA sequences in the sample. V is TRBV2 and J is TRBJ1-1, with D possibly being TRBD1 (5 bases). The CDR3 runs 13 residues. Germline CDR1 SNHLY, CDR2 FYNNEI. V lost 6 bases to trimming and J lost 0 bases, with 8 bases between them. The CDR3 protein is CASRRGLNTEAFF. The DNA of the CDR3 is TGTGCCAGCAGAAGGGGTCTGAACACTGAAGCTTTCTTT.